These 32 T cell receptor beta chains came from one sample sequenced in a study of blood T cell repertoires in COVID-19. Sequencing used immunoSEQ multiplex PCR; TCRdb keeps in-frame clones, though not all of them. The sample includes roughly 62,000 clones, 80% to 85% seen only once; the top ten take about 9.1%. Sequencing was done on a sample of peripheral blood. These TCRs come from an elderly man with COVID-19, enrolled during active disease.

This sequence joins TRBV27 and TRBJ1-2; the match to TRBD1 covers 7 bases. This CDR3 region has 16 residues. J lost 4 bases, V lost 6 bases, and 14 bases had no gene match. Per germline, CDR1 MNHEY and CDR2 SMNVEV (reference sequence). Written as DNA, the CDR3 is TGTGCCAGCAGAATCCCTGGACAGGCCGGGAGCTATGGCTACACCTTC. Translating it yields CASRIPGQAGSYGYTF.

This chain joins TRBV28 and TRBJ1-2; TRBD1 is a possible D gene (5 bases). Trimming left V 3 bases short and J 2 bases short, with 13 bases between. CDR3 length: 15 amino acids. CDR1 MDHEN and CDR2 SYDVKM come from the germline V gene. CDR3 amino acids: CASSFGGEGNYGYTF. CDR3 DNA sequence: TGTGCCAGCAGTTTCGGGGGGGAGGGCAACTATGGCTACACCTTC.

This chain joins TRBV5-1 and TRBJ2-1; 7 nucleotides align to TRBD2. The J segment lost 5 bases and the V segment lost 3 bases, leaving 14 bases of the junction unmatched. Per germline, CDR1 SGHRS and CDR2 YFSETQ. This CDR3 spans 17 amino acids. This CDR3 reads CASSSTEHGGGNNEQFF. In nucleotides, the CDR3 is TGCGCCAGCAGCTCCACCGAGCATGGGGGAGGGAACAATGAGCAGTTCTTC.

The CDR3 reads CATSDLYGNYGYTF. CDR3 coding DNA: TGTGCCACCAGTGATTTGTACGGGAACTATGGCTACACCTTC. This chain joins TRBV24-1 and TRBJ1-2; the D is unclear. Trimming removed 0 bases from V and 2 bases from J, with 6 bases in between. Germline assignment: CDR1 KGHDR and CDR2 SFDVKD. This CDR3 is 14 amino acids long.

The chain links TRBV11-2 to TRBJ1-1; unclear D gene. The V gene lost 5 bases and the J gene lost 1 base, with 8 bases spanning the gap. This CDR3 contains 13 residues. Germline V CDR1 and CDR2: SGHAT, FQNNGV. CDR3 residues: CASSLRSNTEAFF. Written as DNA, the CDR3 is TGTGCCAGCAGCCTCAGGTCGAACACTGAAGCTTTCTTT.

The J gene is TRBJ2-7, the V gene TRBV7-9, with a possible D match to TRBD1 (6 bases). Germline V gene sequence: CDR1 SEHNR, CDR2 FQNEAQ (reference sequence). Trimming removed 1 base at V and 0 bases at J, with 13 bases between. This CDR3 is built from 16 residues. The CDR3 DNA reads TGTGCCAGCAGCTTAGTTCCCCAGGGGAGCTCCTACGAGCAGTACTTC. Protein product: CASSLVPQGSSYEQYF.

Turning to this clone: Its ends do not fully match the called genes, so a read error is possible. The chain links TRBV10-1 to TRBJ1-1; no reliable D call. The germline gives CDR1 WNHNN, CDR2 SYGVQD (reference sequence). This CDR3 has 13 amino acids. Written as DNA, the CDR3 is TGCGCCAGCAGTGCTAAACGGGTATCTGACGCTTTCTTT. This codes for CASSAKRVSDAFF.

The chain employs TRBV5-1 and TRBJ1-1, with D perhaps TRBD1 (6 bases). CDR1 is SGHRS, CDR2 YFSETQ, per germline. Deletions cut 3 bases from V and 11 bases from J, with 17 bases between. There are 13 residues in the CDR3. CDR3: CASSSPAVRGAFF. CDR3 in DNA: TGCGCCAGCAGCTCCCCGGCGGTGAGGGGGGCTTTCTTT.

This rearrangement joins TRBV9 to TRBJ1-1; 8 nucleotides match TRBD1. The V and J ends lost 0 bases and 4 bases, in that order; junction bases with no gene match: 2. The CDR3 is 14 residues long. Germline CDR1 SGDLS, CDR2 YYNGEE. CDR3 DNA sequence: TGTGCCAGCAGCGTAGGGACAGGGCTCACTGAAGCTTTCTTT. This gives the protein CASSVGTGLTEAFF.

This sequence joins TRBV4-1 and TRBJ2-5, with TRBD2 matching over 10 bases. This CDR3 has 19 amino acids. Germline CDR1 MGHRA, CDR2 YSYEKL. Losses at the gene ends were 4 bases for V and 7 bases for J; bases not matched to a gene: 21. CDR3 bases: TGCGCCAGCAGCCCCCTATTGGCGGCTAGCGGGGGATATGGCGTGACCCAGTACTTC. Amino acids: CASSPLLAASGGYGVTQYF.

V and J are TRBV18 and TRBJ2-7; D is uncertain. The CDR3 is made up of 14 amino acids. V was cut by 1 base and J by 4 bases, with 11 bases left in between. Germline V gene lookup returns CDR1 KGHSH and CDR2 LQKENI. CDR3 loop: CASSPQTGKYEQYV. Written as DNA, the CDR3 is TGTGCCAGCTCACCACAGACGGGTAAATACGAGCAGTACGTC.

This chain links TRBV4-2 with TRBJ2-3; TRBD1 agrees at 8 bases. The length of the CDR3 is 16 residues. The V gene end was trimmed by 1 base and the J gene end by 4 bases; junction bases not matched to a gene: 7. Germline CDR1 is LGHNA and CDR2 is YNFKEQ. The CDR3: CASSQGVGQGPDTQYF. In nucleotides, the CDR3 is TGTGCCAGCAGCCAAGGGGTCGGACAGGGCCCAGATACGCAGTATTTT.

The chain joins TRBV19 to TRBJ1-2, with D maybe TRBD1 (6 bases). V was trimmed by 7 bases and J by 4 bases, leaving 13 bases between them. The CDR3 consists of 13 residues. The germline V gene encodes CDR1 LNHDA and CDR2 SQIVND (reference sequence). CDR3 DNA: TGTGCCAGTATCCTGACAGGCTCCTATGGCTACACCTTC. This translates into CASILTGSYGYTF.

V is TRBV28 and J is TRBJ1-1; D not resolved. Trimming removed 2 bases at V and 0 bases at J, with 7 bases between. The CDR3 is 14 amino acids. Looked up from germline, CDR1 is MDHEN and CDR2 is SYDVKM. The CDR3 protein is CASSLVGMNTEAFF. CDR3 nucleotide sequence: TGTGCCAGCAGTTTAGTCGGGATGAACACTGAAGCTTTCTTT.

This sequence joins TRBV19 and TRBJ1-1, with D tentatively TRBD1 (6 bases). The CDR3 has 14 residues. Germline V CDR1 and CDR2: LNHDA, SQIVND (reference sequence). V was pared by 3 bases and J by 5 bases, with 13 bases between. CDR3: CASSIIGGDTEAFF. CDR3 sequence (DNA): TGTGCCAGTAGTATCATAGGGGGGGATACTGAAGCTTTCTTT.

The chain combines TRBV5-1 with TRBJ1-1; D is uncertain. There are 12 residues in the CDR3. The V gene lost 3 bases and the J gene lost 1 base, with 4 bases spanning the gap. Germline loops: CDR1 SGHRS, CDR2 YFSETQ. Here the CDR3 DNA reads TGCGCCAGCAGCTACGGGAACACTGAAGCTTTCTTT. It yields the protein CASSYGNTEAFF.

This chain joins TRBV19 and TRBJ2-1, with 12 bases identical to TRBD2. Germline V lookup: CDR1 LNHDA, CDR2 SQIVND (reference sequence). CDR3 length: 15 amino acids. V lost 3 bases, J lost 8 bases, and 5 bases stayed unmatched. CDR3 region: CASSIRLAGVYEQFF. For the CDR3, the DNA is TGTGCCAGTAGTATTAGACTAGCGGGAGTCTATGAGCAGTTCTTC.

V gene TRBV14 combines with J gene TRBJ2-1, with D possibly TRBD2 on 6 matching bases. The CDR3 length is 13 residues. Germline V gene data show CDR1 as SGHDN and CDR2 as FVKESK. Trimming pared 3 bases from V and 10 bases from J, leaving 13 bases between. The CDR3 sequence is CASSQAIAGEQFF. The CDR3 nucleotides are TGTGCCAGCAGCCAGGCTATTGCGGGAGAGCAGTTCTTC.

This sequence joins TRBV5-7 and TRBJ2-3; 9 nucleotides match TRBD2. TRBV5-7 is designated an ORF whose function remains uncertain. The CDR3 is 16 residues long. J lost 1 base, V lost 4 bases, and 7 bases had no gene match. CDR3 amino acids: CASSPRLAARTDTQYF. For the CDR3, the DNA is TGTGCCAGCAGCCCCCGACTAGCGGCACGCACAGATACGCAGTATTTT.

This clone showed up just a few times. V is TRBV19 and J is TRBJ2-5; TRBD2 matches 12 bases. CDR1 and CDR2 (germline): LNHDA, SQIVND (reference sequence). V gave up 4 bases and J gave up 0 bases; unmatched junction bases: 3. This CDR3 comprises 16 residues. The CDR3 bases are TGTGCCAGTAGTAAGGGGACTAGCGGGTACCAAGAGACCCAGTACTTC. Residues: CASSKGTSGYQETQYF. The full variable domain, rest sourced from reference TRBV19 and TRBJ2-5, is DGGITQSPKYLFRKEGQNVTLSCEQNLNHDAMYWYRQDPGQGLRLIYYSQIVNDFQKGDIAEGYSVSREKKESFPLTVTSAQKNPTAFYLCASSKGTSGYQETQYFGPGTRLLVL.

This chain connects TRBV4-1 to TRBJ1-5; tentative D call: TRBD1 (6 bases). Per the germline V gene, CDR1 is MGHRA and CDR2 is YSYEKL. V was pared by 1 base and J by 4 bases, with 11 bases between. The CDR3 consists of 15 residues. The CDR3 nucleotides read TGCGCCAGCAGCCAAGCTGGTAGGGGGAATCAGCCCCAGCATTTT. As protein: CASSQAGRGNQPQHF.

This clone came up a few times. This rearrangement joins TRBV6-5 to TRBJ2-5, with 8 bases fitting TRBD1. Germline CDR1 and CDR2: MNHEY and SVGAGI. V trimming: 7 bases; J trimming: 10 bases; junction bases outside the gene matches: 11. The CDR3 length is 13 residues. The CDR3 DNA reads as TGTGCCAGCACCTCTGACAGGGGTCGAGACCAGTACTTC. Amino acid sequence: CASTSDRGRDQYF.

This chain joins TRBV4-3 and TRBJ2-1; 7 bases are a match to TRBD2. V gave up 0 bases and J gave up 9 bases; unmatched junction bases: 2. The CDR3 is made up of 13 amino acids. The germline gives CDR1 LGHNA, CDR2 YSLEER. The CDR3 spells CASSQDGRGEQFF. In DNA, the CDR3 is TGCGCCAGCAGCCAAGATGGGAGGGGTGAGCAGTTCTTC.

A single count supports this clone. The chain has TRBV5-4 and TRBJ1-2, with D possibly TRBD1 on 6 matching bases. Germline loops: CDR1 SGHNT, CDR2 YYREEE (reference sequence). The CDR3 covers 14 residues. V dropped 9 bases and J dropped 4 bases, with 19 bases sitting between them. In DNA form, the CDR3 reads TGTGCCACCCTCCCGGGGGCGGGGGGCTATGGCTACACCTTC. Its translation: CATLPGAGGYGYTF.

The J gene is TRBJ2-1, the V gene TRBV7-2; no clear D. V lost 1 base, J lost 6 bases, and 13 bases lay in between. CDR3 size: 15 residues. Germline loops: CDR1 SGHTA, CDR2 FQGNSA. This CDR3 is CASSLGYQVPNEQFF. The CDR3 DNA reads TGTGCCAGCAGCTTAGGGTACCAGGTACCCAATGAGCAGTTCTTC. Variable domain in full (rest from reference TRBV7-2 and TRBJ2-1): GAGVSQSPSNKVTEKGKDVELRCDPISGHTALYWYRQSLGQGLEFLIYFQGNSAPDKSGLPSDRFSAERTGGSVSTLTIQRTQQEDSAVYLCASSLGYQVPNEQFFGPGTRLTVL.

As DNA, the CDR3 is TGCAGCTGTCGACAGGACACAGATACGCAGTATTTT. Protein sequence: CSCRQDTDTQYF. The rearrangement joins TRBV29-1 to TRBJ2-3, with D possibly being TRBD1 (6 bases). V was clipped by 8 bases and J by 2 bases, with 11 bases between them. This CDR3 is built from 12 residues. Looked up from germline, CDR1 is SQVTM and CDR2 is ANQGSEA.

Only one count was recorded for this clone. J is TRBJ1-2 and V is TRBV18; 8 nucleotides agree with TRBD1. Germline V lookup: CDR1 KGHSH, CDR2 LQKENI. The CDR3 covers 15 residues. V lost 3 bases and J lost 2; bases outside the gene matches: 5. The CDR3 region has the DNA TGTGCCAGCTCACCTTCAGGGGGCGAGAACTATGGCTACACCTTC. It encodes CASSPSGGENYGYTF.

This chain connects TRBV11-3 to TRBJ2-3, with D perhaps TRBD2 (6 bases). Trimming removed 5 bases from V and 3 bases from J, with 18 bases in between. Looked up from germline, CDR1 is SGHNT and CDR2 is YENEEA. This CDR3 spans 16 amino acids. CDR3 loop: CASSRHPTGTTDTQYF. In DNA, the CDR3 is TGTGCCAGCAGCCGACATCCTACCGGGACTACAGATACGCAGTATTTT.

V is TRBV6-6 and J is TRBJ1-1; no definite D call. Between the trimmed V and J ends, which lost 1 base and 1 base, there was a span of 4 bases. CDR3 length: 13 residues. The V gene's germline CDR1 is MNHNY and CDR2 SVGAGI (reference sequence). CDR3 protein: CASSYWRNTEAFF. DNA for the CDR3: TGTGCCAGCAGTTACTGGAGGAACACTGAAGCTTTCTTT.

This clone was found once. The CDR3 here is CASSVMGGDEQYV. The CDR3 DNA follows: TGTGCCAGCAGCGTCATGGGGGGGGACGAGCAGTACGTC. The J gene is TRBJ2-7, the V gene TRBV5-4; 7 nucleotides match TRBD2. V lost 4 bases and J lost 5; bases outside the gene matches: 6. Germline V gene sequence: CDR1 SGHNT, CDR2 YYREEE (reference sequence). This CDR3 contains 13 residues.

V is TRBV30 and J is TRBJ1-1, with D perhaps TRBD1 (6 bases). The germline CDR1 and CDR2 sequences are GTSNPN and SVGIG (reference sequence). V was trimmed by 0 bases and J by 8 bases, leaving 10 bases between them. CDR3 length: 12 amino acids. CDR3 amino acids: CAWSVDRSEAFF. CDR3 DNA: TGTGCCTGGAGTGTTGACAGGTCCGAAGCTTTCTTT. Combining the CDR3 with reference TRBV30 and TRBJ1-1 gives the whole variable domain SQTIHQWPATLVQPVGSPLSLECTVEGTSNPNLYWYRQAAGRGLQLLFYSVGIGQISSEVPQNLSASRPQDRQFILSSKKLLLSDSGFYLCAWSVDRSEAFFGQGTRLTVV.

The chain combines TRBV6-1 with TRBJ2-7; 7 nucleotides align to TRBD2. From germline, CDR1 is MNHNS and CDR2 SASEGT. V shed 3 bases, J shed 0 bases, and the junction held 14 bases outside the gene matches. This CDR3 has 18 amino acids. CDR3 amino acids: CASSDGGRGPRGSYEQYV. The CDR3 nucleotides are TGTGCCAGCAGTGATGGGGGGAGGGGACCGAGAGGCTCCTACGAGCAGTACGTC.